Listed here are 18 T cell receptor beta chains from one sample, sequenced in a study of identical twins. TCRdb fed the 5' RACE reads into MiXCR, producing one record per CDR3 protein. This sample has about 530,000 distinct CDR3 sequences, with about 20% found just once. These data also featured in a second study, about yellow fever vaccine responses in identical twins.

Material: CD4+ T cells sorted from blood. The receptors originated from a woman younger than 35 in good health.

This clonotype was found a few times. CDR3 nucleotides: TGTGCCAGCAGCTTAGATGGACTAGCGGCCACCGGGGAGCTGTTTTTT. Translated: CASSLDGLAATGELFF. The chain recombines TRBV7-2 with TRBJ2-2; 10 positions agree with TRBD2. V trimming: 1 base; J trimming: 4 bases; junction bases outside the gene matches: 3. In germline, CDR1 is SGHTA, CDR2 FQGNSA. This CDR3 has 16 amino acids. Full variable domain (outside the CDR3, taken from reference TRBV7-2 and TRBJ2-2): GAGVSQSPSNKVTEKGKDVELRCDPISGHTALYWYRQSLGQGLEFLIYFQGNSAPDKSGLPSDRFSAERTGGSVSTLTIQRTQQEDSAVYLCASSLDGLAATGELFFGEGSRLTVL.

This clonotype has a handful of counts. The junction departs from germline at one end; a sequencing error may be responsible. The gene calls are TRBV28 and TRBJ2-3; 10 positions agree with TRBD2. The CDR3 is 15 residues long. Germline CDR1 and CDR2: MDHEN and SYDVKM. The CDR3 coding sequence is TGTGTCAGCAGCAACCTAGCGGGGGGCACAGATACGCAGTATTTT. Its protein is CVSSNLAGGTDTQYF.

This clonotype appeared a few times. J is TRBJ1-1 and V is TRBV3-1; the D gene is possibly TRBD1 (6 bases). The CDR3 runs 14 residues. Germline V gene data show CDR1 as LGHDT and CDR2 as YNNKEL (reference sequence). Between the trimmed V and J ends, which lost 4 bases and 3 bases, there was a span of 12 bases. The CDR3 region has the DNA TGTGCCAGCAGCCTAGGGGGAGTCTACACTGAAGCTTTCTTT. This encodes CASSLGGVYTEAFF.

This chain connects TRBV12-5 to TRBJ1-2, with D possibly being TRBD1 (5 bases). V lost 2 bases and J lost 6, with 10 bases in between. Germline CDR1 and CDR2: LGHNT and FRNRAP. The CDR3 is 13 residues long. The CDR3 sequence: CASGLTQGDGYTF. As DNA, the CDR3 is TGTGCTAGTGGTTTGACTCAGGGCGATGGCTACACCTTC.

This clonotype was observed a few times. The V and J genes are TRBV18 and TRBJ2-1; 8 nucleotides align to TRBD2. Germline V gene data show CDR1 as KGHSH and CDR2 as LQKENI. The CDR3 loop spans 15 amino acids. J gave up 5 bases and V 3 bases, and 6 bases lay outside the gene matches. The CDR3 here is CASSPTGTRDNEQFF. The CDR3 DNA is TGTGCCAGCTCACCCACCGGGACTAGGGACAATGAGCAGTTCTTC.

This clonotype occurred a few times. The chain has TRBV20-1 and TRBJ2-2, with D possibly being TRBD1 or TRBD2 (5 bases each). V lost 1 base and J lost 6, with 15 bases in between. The length of the CDR3 is 15 residues. Germline V CDR1 and CDR2: DFQATT, SNEGSKA (reference sequence). CDR3 sequence: CSARGNGALAGELFF. The CDR3 DNA is TGCAGTGCTAGAGGCAACGGGGCGTTAGCCGGGGAGCTGTTTTTT.

About this clonotype: The junction and the germline gene differ at one end; a read error may be behind it. This chain uses TRBV3-1 with TRBJ1-2; D might be TRBD1 (5 bases). Germline V gives CDR1 LGHDT, CDR2 YNNKEL (reference sequence). The CDR3 sequence is 13 residues long. In nucleotides, the CDR3 is TGTGCCAACAGCCAAAGAAGGGACGATGGCTACACCTTC. This gives the protein CANSQRRDDGYTF.

In its sample, this clonotype was seen a few times. V is TRBV19 and J is TRBJ2-1; 10 bases are a match to TRBD2. CDR1 LNHDA and CDR2 SQIVND come from the germline V gene (reference sequence). CDR3 length equals 15 residues. J lost 2 bases, V lost 7 bases, and 5 bases had no gene match. The CDR3 region has the DNA TGTGCCAGTACTCCGCTAGCGGGGGCCTACAATGAGCAGTTCTTC. This sequence encodes CASTPLAGAYNEQFF.

The chain recombines TRBV29-1 with TRBJ2-1; no definite D call. Germline CDR1 and CDR2: SQVTM and ANQGSEA. Trimming took off 4 bases at V and 0 bases at J, with 16 bases between the two ends. The CDR3 is made up of 16 amino acids. CDR3 protein: CSVALVAPHSYNEQFF. The CDR3 DNA reads TGCAGCGTTGCGCTTGTGGCGCCCCACTCCTACAATGAGCAGTTCTTC.

The chain couples TRBV11-3 to TRBJ2-3; the match to TRBD2 covers 11 bases. The junction had 11 bases not matched to a gene; V was cut back by 3 bases and J by 6 bases. The CDR3 is made up of 17 amino acids. CDR1 is SGHNT, CDR2 YENEEA, per germline. CDR3 amino acids: CASSFFSLAGGPDTQYF. Written as DNA, the CDR3 is TGTGCCAGCAGCTTCTTTAGCCTAGCGGGAGGCCCCGATACGCAGTATTTT. Full variable domain (missing parts from reference TRBV11-3 and TRBJ2-3): EAGVVQSPRYKIIEKKQPVAFWCNPISGHNTLYWYLQNLGQGPELLIRYENEEAVDDSQLPKDRFSAERLKGVDSTLKIQPAELGDSAVYLCASSFFSLAGGPDTQYFGPGTRLTVL.

This clonotype has ten or more counts. The chain carries TRBV20-1 and TRBJ1-2; 7 bases are shared with TRBD1. The germline V gene has CDR1 DFQATT and CDR2 SNEGSKA (reference sequence). With 6 bases clipped from V and 3 bases from J, the junction kept 10 bases outside the gene matches. CDR3 length: 14 amino acids. CDR3 region: CSANIQGLDYGYTF. DNA of the CDR3: TGCAGTGCAAACATACAGGGGTTGGACTATGGCTACACCTTC.

The CDR3 protein is CASRMTGSNYGYTF. CDR3 nucleotide sequence: TGTGCCAGCAGGATGACAGGGTCCAACTATGGCTACACCTTC. This rearrangement joins TRBV6-1 to TRBJ1-2; 7 positions match TRBD1. Trimming removed 6 bases from V and 2 bases from J; junction bases left unmatched: 6. Germline V lookup: CDR1 MNHNS, CDR2 SASEGT. The CDR3 is 14 residues long.

This clonotype was picked up a small number of times. The genes are TRBV29-1 and TRBJ1-1; D call uncertain. V lost 4 bases to trimming and J lost 0 bases, with 9 bases between them. The CDR3 spans 13 residues. Germline V gives CDR1 SQVTM, CDR2 ANQGSEA. CDR3 sequence (DNA): TGCAGCGTTGGGCCGGGGATGAACACTGAAGCTTTCTTT. As protein: CSVGPGMNTEAFF.

This clonotype has ten or more counts. The rearrangement joins TRBV12-3 or TRBV12-4 to TRBJ1-4; the match to TRBD1 covers 9 bases. The ends lost 6 bases at V and 9 bases at J; junction bases unmatched: 8. The CDR3 has 14 residues. The CDR3 reads CASSKQQGAKKLFF. The DNA of the CDR3 is TGTGCCAGCAGCAAACAACAGGGGGCAAAAAAACTGTTTTTT.

The chain employs TRBV20-1 and TRBJ2-3; TRBD2 agrees at 7 bases. In germline, CDR1 is DFQATT, CDR2 SNEGSKA (reference sequence). CDR3 length equals 15 residues. Trimming cost V 7 bases and J 0 bases; bases outside gene matches: 10. CDR3 DNA sequence: TGCAGTGTGTTCGGGGGGACCCCTAGCACAGATACGCAGTATTTT. It codes for CSVFGGTPSTDTQYF.

The rearrangement joins TRBV20-1 to TRBJ2-7, with 13 bases identical to TRBD2. Germline CDR1 is DFQATT and CDR2 is SNEGSKA (reference sequence). After removal of 5 bases from V and 2 bases from J, the junction contained 3 bases not matched to a gene. CDR3 size: 14 residues. The CDR3, as DNA: TGCAGTGCTCGGACTAGCGGGAGAACCTACGAGCAGTACTTC. Its protein is CSARTSGRTYEQYF.

This clonotype was seen more than once but under ten times. The chain uses TRBV20-1 and TRBJ2-3, with unresolved D. Germline CDR1 and CDR2: DFQATT and SNEGSKA (reference sequence). There are 13 residues in the CDR3. Trimming left V 3 bases short and J 6 bases short, with 13 bases between. The CDR3 DNA follows: TGCAGTGCTAGTGAAACGGGCGGCGATACGCAGTATTTT. Translation: CSASETGGDTQYF.

This clonotype was seen only a few times. The rearrangement uses TRBV25-1 and TRBJ2-1; D tentatively reads TRBD1 or TRBD2 (7 bases each). Between the trimmed V and J ends, which lost 7 bases and 3 bases, there was a span of 19 bases. Germline CDR1 is MGHDK and CDR2 is SYGVNS. CDR3 length equals 16 residues. In DNA, the CDR3 is TGTGCCAGCACCGAGGGGGCTAGCGGCCTCTACAATGAGCAGTTCTTC. It specifies CASTEGASGLYNEQFF.